This TCR beta chain was recovered during a study of OX40 agonist ivuxolimab in advanced cancers. The overall study: Those treated in dose escalation had hepatocellular carcinoma, melanoma, renal cell cancer or head and neck cancer. Among those treated, three patients had partial responses, one with hepatocellular carcinoma and two with cutaneous melanoma. Of the participants, about 40% had some prior anti-PD-1, anti-PD-L1 or anti-CTLA-4 therapy, which was allowed.

The V and J ends lost 5 bases and 4 bases, in that order; junction bases with no gene match: 16. The CDR3 extends over 18 amino acids. Germline V gives CDR1 SGHVS, CDR2 FNYEAQ. Prior autoimmune disease or systemic immunosuppression barred patients. The method was immunoSEQ multiplex PCR; TCRdb's version includes in-frame clones alone and lacks a portion of them. The table has around 130,000 clones, 93% seen once. The input for sequencing was CD4+ or CD8+ T cells sorted from blood, taken in a trial of the OX40 agonist ivuxolimab. This receptor was identified in an adult with an advanced solid tumor such as melanoma, head and neck, liver or kidney cancer. The chain is built from TRBV7-6 and TRBJ2-1, with 8 bases identical to TRBD1. The chain's CDR3 is CASSRPLKDRGVYNEQFF. The DNA for the CDR3 is TGTGCCAGCAGCCGACCTCTCAAAGACAGGGGAGTTTACAATGAGCAGTTCTTC.